The sequence of this T cell receptor beta chain was determined in a study of blood T cell repertoires in COVID-19. On the study more broadly: Samples taken during acute and convalescent COVID-19 were collected in the United States, Italy and Spain.

Produced via immunoSEQ multiplex PCR; TCRdb's table is partial and in-frame only. The sample shows about 150,000 clones, about 83% of them seen only once. The germline gives CDR1 LNHDA, CDR2 SQIVND (reference sequence). CDR3 length: 17 residues. V was clipped by 0 bases and J by 2 bases, with 14 bases between them. Contact with a PCR-confirmed or clinician-diagnosed COVID-19 case occurred within 2 weeks of entry. This clonotype originated in a woman in her forties or fifties who had been exposed to COVID-19. This rearrangement joins TRBV19 to TRBJ1-5; D is possibly TRBD1 (5 bases). Sequencing was done on a sample of PBMCs or T cells enriched from blood (not recorded which). CDR3 in amino acids: CASSIEGGSGRNQPQHF. CDR3 nucleotide sequence: TGTGCCAGTAGTATAGAGGGGGGGTCGGGGCGCAATCAGCCCCAGCATTTT.